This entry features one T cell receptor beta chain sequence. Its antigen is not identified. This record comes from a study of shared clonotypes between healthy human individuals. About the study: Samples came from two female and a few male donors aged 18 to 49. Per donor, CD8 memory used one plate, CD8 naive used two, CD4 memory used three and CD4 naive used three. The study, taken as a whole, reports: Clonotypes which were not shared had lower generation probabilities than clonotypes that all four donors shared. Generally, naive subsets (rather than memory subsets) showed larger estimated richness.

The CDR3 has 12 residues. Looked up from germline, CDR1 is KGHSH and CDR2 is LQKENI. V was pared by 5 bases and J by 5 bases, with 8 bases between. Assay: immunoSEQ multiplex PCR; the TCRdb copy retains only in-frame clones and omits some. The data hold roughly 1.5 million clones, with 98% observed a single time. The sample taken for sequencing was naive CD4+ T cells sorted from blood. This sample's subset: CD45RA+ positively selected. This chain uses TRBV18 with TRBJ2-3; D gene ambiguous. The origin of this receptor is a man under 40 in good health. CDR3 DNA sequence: TGTGCCAGCTCAACCAGTGTAGATACGCAGTATTTT. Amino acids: CASSTSVDTQYF. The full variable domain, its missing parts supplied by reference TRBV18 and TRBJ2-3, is NAGVMQNPRHLVRRRGQEARLRCSPMKGHSHVYWYRQLPEEGLKFMVYLQKENIIDESGMPKERFSAEFPKEGPSILRIQQVVRGDSAAYFCASSTSVDTQYFGPGTRLTVL.